The TCR beta chain described here comes from a study of T cell changes during pregnancy in multiple sclerosis. Sequencing was performed with immunoSEQ multiplex PCR; in TCRdb, only in-frame clones are kept and a portion is missing. Here the sample spans about 70,000 clones, around nine tenths being singletons. V was cut by 0 bases and J by 5 bases, with 8 bases left in between. The CDR3 runs 14 residues. Germline CDR1 and CDR2: SGHRS and YFSETQ. The receptor comes from a female donor in good health, enrolled as a control in a pregnancy study. This specimen consisted of peripheral blood, obtained in the second trimester of pregnancy. The rearrangement uses TRBV5-1 and TRBJ1-4, with no clear D. The CDR3 region has the DNA TGCGCCAGCAGCTTGGGACGGAGCAATGAAAAACTGTTTTTT. As protein: CASSLGRSNEKLFF.